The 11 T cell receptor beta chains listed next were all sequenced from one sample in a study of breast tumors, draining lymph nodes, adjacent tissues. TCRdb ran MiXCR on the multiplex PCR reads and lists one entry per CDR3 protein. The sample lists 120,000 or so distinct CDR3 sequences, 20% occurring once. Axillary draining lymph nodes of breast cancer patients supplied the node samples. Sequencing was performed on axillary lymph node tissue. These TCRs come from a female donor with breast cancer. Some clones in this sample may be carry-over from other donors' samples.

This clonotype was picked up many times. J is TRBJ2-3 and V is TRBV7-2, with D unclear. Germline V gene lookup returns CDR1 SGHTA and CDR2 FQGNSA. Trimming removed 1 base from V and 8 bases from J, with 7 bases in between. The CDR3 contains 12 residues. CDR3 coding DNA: TGTGCCAGCAGCTTAGGACTTACTACGCAGTATTTT. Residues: CASSLGLTTQYF.

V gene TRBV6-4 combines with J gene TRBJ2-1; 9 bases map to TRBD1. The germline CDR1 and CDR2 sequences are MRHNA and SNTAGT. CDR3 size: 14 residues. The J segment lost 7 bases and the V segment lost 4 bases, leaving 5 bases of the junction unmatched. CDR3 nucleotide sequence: TGTGCCAGCAGTGGCGACAGGGGGGATAATGAGCAGTTCTTC. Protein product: CASSGDRGDNEQFF.

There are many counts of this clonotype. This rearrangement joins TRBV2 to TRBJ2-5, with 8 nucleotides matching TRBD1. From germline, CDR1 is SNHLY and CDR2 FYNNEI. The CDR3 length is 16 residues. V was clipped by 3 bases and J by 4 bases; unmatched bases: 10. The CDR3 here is CASSETRTGRAETQYF. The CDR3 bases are TGTGCCAGCAGTGAGACTCGGACAGGGAGAGCAGAGACCCAGTACTTC.

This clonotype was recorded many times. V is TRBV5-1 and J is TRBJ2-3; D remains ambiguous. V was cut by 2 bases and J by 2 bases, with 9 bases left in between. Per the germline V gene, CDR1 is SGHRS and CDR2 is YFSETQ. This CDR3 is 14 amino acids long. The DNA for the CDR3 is TGCGCCAGCAGCTTCTTTCAAGCCACAGATACGCAGTATTTT. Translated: CASSFFQATDTQYF.

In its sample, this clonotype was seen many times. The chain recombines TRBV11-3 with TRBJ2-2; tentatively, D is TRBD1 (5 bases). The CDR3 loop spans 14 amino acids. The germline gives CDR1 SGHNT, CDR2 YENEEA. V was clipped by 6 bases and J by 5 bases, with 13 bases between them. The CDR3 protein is CASSAQDSTGELFF. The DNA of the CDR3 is TGTGCCAGCAGTGCACAAGACAGTACCGGGGAGCTGTTTTTT.

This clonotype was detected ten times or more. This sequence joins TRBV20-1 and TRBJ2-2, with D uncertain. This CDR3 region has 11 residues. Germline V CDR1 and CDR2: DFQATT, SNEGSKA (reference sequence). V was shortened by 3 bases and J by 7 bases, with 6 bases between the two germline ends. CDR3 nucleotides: TGCAGTGCTAGCTCTGGCGGGGAGCTGTTTTTT. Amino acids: CSASSGGELFF.

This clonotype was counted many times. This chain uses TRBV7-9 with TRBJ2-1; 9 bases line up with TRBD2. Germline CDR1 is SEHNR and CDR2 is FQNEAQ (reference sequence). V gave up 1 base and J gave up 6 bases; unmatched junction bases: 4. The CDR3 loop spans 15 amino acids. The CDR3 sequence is CASSLEIAGVNEQFF. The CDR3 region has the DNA TGTGCCAGCAGCTTAGAAATAGCGGGAGTCAATGAGCAGTTCTTC.

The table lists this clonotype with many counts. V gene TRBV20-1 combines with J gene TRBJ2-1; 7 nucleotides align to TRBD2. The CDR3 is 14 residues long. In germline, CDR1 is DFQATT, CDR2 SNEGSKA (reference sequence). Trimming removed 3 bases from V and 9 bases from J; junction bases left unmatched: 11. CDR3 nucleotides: TGCAGTGCTAGTGGGCGCGGGAGAGGGGTTGAGCAGTTCTTC. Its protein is CSASGRGRGVEQFF.

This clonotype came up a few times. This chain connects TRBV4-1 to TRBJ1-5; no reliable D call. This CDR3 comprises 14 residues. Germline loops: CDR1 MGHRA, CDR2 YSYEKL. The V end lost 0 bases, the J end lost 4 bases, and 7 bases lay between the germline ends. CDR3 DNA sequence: TGCGCCAGCAGCCAAGAGGGCAGTAATCAGCCCCAGCATTTT. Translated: CASSQEGSNQPQHF.

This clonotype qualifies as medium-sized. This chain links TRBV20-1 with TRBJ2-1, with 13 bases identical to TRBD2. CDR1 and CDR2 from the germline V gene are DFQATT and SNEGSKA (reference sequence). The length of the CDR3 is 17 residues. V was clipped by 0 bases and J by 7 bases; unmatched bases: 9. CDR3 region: CSARDPIGTSGTNEQFF. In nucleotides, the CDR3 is TGCAGTGCTAGAGACCCTATAGGGACTAGCGGGACGAATGAGCAGTTCTTC.

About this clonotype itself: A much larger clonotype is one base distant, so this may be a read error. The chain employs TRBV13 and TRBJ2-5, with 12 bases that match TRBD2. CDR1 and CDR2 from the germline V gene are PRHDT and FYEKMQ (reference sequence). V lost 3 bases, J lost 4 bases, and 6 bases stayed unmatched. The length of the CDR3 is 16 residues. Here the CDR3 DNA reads TGTGCCAGCAGCTTTGGACTAGCGGGGAAACGAGAGACCCAGTACTTC. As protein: CASSFGLAGKRETQYF.